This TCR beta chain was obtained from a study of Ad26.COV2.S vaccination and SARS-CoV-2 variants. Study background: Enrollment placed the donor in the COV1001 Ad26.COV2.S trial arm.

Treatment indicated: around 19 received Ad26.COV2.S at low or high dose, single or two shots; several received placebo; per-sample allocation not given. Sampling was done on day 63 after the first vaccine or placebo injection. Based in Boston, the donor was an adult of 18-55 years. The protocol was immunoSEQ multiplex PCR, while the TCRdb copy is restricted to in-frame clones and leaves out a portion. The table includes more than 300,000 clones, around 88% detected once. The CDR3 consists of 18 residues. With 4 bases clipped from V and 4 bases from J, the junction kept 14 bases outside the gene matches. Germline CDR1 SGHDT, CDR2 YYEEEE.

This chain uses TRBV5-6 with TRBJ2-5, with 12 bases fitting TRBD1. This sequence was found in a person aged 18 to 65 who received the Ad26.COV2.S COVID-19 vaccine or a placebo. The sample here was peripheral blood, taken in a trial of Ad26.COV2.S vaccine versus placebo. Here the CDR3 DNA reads TGTGCCAGCAGCCTTTACTCCGGGACAGGGGGCGGAGGAGAGACCCAGTACTTC. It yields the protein CASSLYSGTGGGGETQYF.